This T cell receptor beta chain was sequenced for a study of blood T cell repertoires in COVID-19. The CDR3 runs 16 residues. After removal of 3 bases from V and 4 bases from J, the junction contained 5 bases not matched to a gene. In germline, CDR1 is SGHVS, CDR2 FQNEAQ. The method was immunoSEQ multiplex PCR; TCRdb's version includes in-frame clones alone and lacks a portion of them. The sample records 70,000 to 85,000 clones, about nine tenths being singletons. This TCR was sampled from a human donor in a cohort sampled during active COVID-19. Sequencing was done on a sample of peripheral blood. The rearrangement joins TRBV7-8 to TRBJ2-2, with TRBD2 matching 10 bases. The CDR3 here is CASSFRTSGSTGELFF. The DNA for the CDR3 is TGTGCCAGCAGCTTTCGGACTAGCGGATCCACCGGGGAGCTGTTTTTT.